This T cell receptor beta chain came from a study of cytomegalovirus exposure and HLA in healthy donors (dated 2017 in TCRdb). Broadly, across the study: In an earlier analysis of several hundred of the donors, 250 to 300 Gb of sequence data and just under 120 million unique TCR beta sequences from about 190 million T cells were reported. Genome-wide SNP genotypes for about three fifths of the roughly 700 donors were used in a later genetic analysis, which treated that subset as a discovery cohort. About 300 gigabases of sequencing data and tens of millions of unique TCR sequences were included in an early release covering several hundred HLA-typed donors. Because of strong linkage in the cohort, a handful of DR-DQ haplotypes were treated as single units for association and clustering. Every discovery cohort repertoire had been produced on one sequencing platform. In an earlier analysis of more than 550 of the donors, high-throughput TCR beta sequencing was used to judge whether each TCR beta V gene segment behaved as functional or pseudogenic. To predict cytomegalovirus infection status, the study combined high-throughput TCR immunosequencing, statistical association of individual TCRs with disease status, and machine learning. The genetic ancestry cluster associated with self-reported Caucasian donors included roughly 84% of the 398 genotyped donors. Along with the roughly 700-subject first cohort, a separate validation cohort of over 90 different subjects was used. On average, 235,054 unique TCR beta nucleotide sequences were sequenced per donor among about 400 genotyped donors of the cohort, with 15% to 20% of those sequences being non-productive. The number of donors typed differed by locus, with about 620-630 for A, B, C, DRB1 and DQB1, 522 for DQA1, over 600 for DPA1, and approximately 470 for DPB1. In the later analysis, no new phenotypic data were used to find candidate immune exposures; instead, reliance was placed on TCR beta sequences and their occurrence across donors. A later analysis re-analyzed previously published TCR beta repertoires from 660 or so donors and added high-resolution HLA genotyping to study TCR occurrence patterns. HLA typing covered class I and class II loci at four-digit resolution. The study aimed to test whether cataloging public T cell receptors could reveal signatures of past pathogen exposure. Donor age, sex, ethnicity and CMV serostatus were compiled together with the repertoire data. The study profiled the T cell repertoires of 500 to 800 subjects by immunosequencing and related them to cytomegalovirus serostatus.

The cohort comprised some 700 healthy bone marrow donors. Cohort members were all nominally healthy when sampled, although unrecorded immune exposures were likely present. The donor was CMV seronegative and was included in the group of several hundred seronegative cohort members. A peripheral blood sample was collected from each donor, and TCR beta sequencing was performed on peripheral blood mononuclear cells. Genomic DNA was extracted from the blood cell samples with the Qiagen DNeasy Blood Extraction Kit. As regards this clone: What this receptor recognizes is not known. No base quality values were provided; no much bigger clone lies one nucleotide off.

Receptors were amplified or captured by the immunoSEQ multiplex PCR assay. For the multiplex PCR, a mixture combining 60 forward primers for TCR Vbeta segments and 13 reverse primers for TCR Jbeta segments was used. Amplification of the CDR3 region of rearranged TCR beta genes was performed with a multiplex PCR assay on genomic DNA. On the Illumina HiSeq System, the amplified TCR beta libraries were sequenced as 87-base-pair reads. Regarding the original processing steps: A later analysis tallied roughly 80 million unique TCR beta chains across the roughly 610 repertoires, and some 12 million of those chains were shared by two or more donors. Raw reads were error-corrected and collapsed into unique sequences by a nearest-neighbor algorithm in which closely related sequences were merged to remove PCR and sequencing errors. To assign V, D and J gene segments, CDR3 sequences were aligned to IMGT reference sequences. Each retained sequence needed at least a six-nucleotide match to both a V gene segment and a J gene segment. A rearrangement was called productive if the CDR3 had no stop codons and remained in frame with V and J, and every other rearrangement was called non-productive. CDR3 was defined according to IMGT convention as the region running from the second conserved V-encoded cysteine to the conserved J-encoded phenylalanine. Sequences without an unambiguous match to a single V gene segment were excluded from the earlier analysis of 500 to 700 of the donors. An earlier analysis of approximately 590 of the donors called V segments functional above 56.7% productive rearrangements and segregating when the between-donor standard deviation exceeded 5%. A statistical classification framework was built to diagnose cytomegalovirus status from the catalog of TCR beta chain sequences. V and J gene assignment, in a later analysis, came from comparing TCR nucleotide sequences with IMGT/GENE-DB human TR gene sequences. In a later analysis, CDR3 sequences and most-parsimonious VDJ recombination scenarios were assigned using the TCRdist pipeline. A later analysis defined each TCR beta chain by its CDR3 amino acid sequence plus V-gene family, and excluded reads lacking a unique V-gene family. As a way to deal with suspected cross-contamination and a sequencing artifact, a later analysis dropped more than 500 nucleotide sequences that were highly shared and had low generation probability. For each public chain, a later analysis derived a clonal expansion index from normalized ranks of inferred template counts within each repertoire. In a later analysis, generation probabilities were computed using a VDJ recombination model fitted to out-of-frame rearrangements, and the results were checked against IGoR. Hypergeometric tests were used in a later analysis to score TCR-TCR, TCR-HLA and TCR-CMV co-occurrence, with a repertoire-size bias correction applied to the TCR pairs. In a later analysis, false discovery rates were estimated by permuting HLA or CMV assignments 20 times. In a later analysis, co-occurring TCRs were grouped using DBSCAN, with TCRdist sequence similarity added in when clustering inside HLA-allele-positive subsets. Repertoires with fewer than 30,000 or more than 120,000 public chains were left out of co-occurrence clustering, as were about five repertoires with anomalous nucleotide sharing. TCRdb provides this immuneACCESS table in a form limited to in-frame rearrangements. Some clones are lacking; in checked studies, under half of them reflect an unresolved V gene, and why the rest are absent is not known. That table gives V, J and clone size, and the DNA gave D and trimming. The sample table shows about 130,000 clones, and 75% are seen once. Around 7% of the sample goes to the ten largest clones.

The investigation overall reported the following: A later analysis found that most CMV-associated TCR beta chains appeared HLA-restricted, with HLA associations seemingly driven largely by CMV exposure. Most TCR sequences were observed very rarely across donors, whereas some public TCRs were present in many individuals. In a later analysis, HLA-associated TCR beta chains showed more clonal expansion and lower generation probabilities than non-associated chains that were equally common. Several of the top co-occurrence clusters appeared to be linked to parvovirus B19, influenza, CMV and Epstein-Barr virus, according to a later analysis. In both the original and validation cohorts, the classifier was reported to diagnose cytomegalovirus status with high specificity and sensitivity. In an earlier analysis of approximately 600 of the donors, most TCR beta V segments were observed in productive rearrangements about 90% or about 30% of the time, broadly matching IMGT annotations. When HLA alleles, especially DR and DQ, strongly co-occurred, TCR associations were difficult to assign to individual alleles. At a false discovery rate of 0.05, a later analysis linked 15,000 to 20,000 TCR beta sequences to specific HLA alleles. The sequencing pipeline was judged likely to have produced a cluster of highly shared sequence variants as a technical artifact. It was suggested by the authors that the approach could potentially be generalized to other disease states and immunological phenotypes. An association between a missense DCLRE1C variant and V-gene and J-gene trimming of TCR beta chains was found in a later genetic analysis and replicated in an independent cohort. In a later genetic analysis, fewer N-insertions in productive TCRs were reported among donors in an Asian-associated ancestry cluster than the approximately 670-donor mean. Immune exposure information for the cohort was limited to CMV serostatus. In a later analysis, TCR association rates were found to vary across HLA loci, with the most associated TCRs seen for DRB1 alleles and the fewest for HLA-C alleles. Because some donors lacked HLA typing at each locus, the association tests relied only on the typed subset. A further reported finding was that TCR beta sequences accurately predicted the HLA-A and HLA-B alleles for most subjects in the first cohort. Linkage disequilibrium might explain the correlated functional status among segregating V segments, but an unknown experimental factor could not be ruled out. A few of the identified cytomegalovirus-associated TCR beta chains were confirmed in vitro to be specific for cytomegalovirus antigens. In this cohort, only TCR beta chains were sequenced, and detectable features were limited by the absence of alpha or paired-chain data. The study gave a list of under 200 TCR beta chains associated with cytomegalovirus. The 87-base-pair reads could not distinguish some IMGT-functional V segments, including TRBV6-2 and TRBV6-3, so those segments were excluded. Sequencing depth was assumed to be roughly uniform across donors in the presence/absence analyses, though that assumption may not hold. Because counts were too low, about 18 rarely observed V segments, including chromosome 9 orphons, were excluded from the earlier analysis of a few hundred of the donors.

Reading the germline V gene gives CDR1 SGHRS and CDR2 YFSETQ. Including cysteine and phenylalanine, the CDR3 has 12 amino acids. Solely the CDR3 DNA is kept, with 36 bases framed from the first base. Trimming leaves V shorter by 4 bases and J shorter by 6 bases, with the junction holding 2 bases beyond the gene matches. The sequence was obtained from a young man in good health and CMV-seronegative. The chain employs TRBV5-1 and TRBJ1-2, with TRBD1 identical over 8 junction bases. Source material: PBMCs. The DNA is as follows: TGCGCCAGCAGCCCGACAGGGGATGGCTACACCTTC. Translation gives CASSPTGDGYTF.